These T cell receptor beta chains were read from a single sample in a study of T cell responses to AZD1222 COVID-19 vaccine. TCRdb's table, derived via immunoSEQ multiplex PCR, lists solely in-frame clones and lacks some. Among more than 95,000 clones listed, 86% were seen once. The sequencing here drew on peripheral blood, taken 28 days after the second dose of the MenACWY control vaccine. These TCRs come from an adult who received the MenACWY meningococcal vaccine as a control. Each CDR3 is given with its conserved first and last residue. A D gene is named only where the DNA matches it firmly. Rows give clone size only sometimes, using once, few, many, or a class for an expanded clone.

>TRBV5-5|TRBJ2-5|-|TRBD2
TGTGCCAGCAGCTTGCGTCGGCTAGCGGGGGAAGAGACCCAGTACTTC
CASSLRRLAGEETQYF
>TRBV27|TRBJ2-5|-|-
TGTGCCAGCAGTTCTACTCTGCGGAGCTCAGCAGACACGGCCCAGTACTTC
CASSSTLRSSADTAQYF
>TRBV7-2|TRBJ1-5|-|-
TGTGCCAGCAGCTTCGCTGGAAGCCAGCCCCAGCATTTT
CASSFAGSQPQHF
>TRBV7-9|TRBJ2-5|-|-
TGTGCCAGCAGCTTAGAAATGTTGACCCAGTACTTC
CASSLEMLTQYF
>TRBV11-2|TRBJ2-7|-|-
TGTGCCAGCAGCTTAGTTTCAGGTCGGGCCAGCTCCTACGAGCAGTACTTC
CASSLVSGRASSYEQYF
>TRBV15|TRBJ2-2|-|-
TGTGCCACCAGCAGAGATACGGCGGGGGCCACCGGGGAGCTGTTTTTT
CATSRDTAGATGELFF
>TRBV5-1|TRBJ1-1|-|-
TGCGCCAGCAGCAAAGCCGGGGGGGACACTGAAGCTTTCTTT
CASSKAGGDTEAFF
>TRBV28|TRBJ1-5|-|TRBD1
TGTGCCAGCAGTCAGGGGGGGACCCATCAGCCCCAGCATTTT
CASSQGGTHQPQHF
>TRBV19|TRBJ2-1|-|-
TGTGCCAGTAGTAGGTCCGGGGGTCAATACAATGAGCAGTTCTTC
CASSRSGGQYNEQFF
>TRBV5-1|TRBJ2-3|-|-
TGCGCCAGCAGCTTGGGCCTAAAGGCAGAAACAGATACGCAGTATTTT
CASSLGLKAETDTQYF
>TRBV19|TRBJ2-5|-|TRBD1
TGTGCCAGTAGCCGGCGAGGGGGCGTTCAAGAGACCCAGTACTTC
CASSRRGGVQETQYF
>TRBV27|TRBJ2-7|-|TRBD2
TGTGCCAGCAGTTTCCGGACTAGCGCTAGGAGCTCCTACGAGCAGTACTTC
CASSFRTSARSSYEQYF
>TRBV28|TRBJ1-2|-|-
TGTGCCAGCAGATCTGGGACTATAGGTGGCTACACCTTC
CASRSGTIGGYTF
>TRBV5-4|TRBJ2-5|-|TRBD1
TGTGCCAGCAGCGTGGACAGGGAGGAGACCCAGTACTTC
CASSVDREETQYF
>TRBV28|TRBJ2-2|-|-
TGTGCCAGCACCGTTGGGCCTACCGGGGAGCTGTTTTTT
CASTVGPTGELFF
>TRBV6-6|TRBJ1-6|-|-
TGTGCCAGCAGTTACTCTGGCGGGACCAACTCACCCCTCCACTTT
CASSYSGGTNSPLHF
>TRBV9|TRBJ2-1|-|TRBD2
TGTGCCAGCAGCGGCCTAGGGCGGGAGAACTACAATGAGCAGTTCTTC
CASSGLGRENYNEQFF
>TRBV16|TRBJ1-5|-|TRBD1
TGTGCCAGCAGCACAGCGACAGGGGGTCTGCCCCAGCATTTT
CASSTATGGLPQHF
>TRBV7-2|TRBJ1-5|-|-
TGTGCCAGCAGCTTAGATCTTAGAGATCAGCCCCAGCATTTT
CASSLDLRDQPQHF
>TRBV7-3|TRBJ2-3|-|-
TGTGCCAGCAGCTCTAACTCGAATACGCAGTATTTT
CASSSNSNTQYF
>TRBV7-2|TRBJ2-5|-|-
TGTGCCAGCAGCTTAGTCGGAGAGACCCAGTACTTC
CASSLVGETQYF
>TRBV2|TRBJ2-7|-|-
TGTGCCAGCAGTGGGGACACCTACGAGCAGTACTTC
CASSGDTYEQYF
>TRBV28|TRBJ2-3|-|TRBD1
TGTGCCAGCAGCGATACCCCGGGACAGGGGAGGGATACGCAGTATTTT
CASSDTPGQGRDTQYF
>TRBV28|TRBJ1-5|-|TRBD1
TGTGCCAGCAGTTCACCTGCCAGGGGGGGGTCCAATCAGCCCCAGCATTTT
CASSSPARGGSNQPQHF
>TRBV19|TRBJ2-3|-|TRBD1
TGTGCCAGTAGTGGGACAGGGAGAACAGCAGATACGCAGTATTTT
CASSGTGRTADTQYF
>TRBV2|TRBJ1-4|-|-
TGTGCCTCCCGGACTCGGTCAACTAATGAAAAACTGTTTTTT
CASRTRSTNEKLFF
>TRBV2|TRBJ1-6|-|-
TGTGCCAGCAGTGAAGTTTTATGGGACGCGGGTGGTTCACCCCTCCACTTT
CASSEVLWDAGGSPLHF
>TRBV6-4|TRBJ2-6|-|-
TGTGCCAGCAGTGACCCTACAGGGCGGGGGGCCAACGTCCTGACTTTC
CASSDPTGRGANVLTF
>TRBV5-6|TRBJ2-7|-|-
TGTGCCAGCAGCCGCGTGGGTTCTCAGGGGTACTTC
CASSRVGSQGYF
>TRBV10-3|TRBJ2-3|-|-
TGTGCCACCCTCTCCTCCACAGATACGCAGTATTTT
CATLSSTDTQYF
>TRBV19|TRBJ1-3|-|-
TGTGCCAGTAGTACCCTATGGACTTACGGCTCTGGAAACACCATATATTTT
CASSTLWTYGSGNTIYF
>TRBV7-9|TRBJ1-2|-|-
TGTGCCAGCAGCTTTGGCCCCTTTCACACCTTC
CASSFGPFHTF
>TRBV7-2|TRBJ2-1|-|-
TGTGCCAGCAGCTTAAGTATCCAAAATGAGCAGTTCTTC
CASSLSIQNEQFF
>TRBV29-1|TRBJ1-2|-|-
TGCAGCGCCACCGGGCCGTCTAACTATGGCTACACCTTC
CSATGPSNYGYTF
>TRBV29-1|TRBJ2-5|-|-
TGCAGCGTTTCCAAGGCTCAAGAGACCCAGTACTTC
CSVSKAQETQYF
>TRBV11-3|TRBJ1-1|-|-
TGTGCCAGCAGCTTAGATGGGATAGGGGCCGCTTTCTTT
CASSLDGIGAAFF
>TRBV6-6|TRBJ1-1|-|-
TGTGCCAGCAGACCCATACAGGGCACTGAAGCTTTCTTT
CASRPIQGTEAFF
>TRBV2|TRBJ1-2|-|-
TGTGCCAGCAGTCCGGACGGGGGCCCCTATGGCTACACCTTC
CASSPDGGPYGYTF
>TRBV6-2/TRBV6-3|TRBJ2-1|-|-
TGTGCCAGCAGTTTCAATAGCGGAAGGTTCTACAATGAGCAGTTCTTC
CASSFNSGRFYNEQFF
>TRBV7-9|TRBJ2-3|-|-
TGTGCCAGCAGCTTAATCCGGGAGTCAACAGATACGCAGTATTTT
CASSLIRESTDTQYF
>TRBV24-1|TRBJ2-7|few|-
TGTGCCACCAGTGACTCCTACGAGCAGTACTTC
CATSDSYEQYF
>TRBV5-4|TRBJ1-1|-|TRBD1
TGTGCCAGCAGCTTGGAAGGGACAGGGGATGAAGCTTTCTTT
CASSLEGTGDEAFF
>TRBV9|TRBJ2-1|-|-
TGTGCCAGCAGCGTAGATAGCGAGTCCTACAATGAGCAGTTCTTC
CASSVDSESYNEQFF
>TRBV5-1|TRBJ1-6|-|TRBD1
TGCGCCAGCAGGGCGACAGGGAAGGATTCACCCCTCCACTTT
CASRATGKDSPLHF
>TRBV28|TRBJ2-5|-|-
TGTGCCAGCAGTACCCCCAACACGGAGACCCAGTACTTC
CASSTPNTETQYF
>TRBV19|TRBJ1-1|-|-
TGTGCCAGTAGTATCCAGGGAGGGACTGAAGCTTTCTTT
CASSIQGGTEAFF
>TRBV6-2/TRBV6-3|TRBJ1-5|-|TRBD1
TGTGCCAGCAGTAAACCGGGACAGGGCCAGCCCCAGCATTTT
CASSKPGQGQPQHF
>TRBV5-4|TRBJ2-7|-|TRBD1
TGTGCCAGCAGCTTTGGGGGACAGCTTTCCTACGAGCAGTACTTC
CASSFGGQLSYEQYF
>TRBV15|TRBJ1-2|-|-
TGTGCCACCAGCAGAGGGGTCGGCTATGGCTACACCTTC
CATSRGVGYGYTF
>TRBV6-6|TRBJ1-1|-|-
TGTGCCAGCAGAACTACCGGGAACACTGAAGCTTTCTTT
CASRTTGNTEAFF
>TRBV28|TRBJ1-4|-|-
TGTGCCAGCAAAGCAGGCCAGGGTGGTGAAAAACTGTTTTTT
CASKAGQGGEKLFF
>TRBV11-1|TRBJ1-2|few|-
TGTGCCAGCAGCTTAGCAGGGGGCTATGGCTACACCTTC
CASSLAGGYGYTF
>TRBV10-3|TRBJ1-2|-|TRBD1
TGTGCCATCAGTGAGCATGGAGAGGGGGCTTCCTATGGCTACACCTTC
CAISEHGEGASYGYTF
>TRBV3-1/TRBV3-2|TRBJ2-1|once|TRBD2
TGTGCCAGCAGCCAAGAGGGAGCGGGGGGGCTTGAGTTCTTC
CASSQEGAGGLEFF
>TRBV5-1|TRBJ2-6|-|-
TGCGCCAGCAGCTTAGGGGGGGCGGGGGCCAACGTCCTGACTTTC
CASSLGGAGANVLTF
>TRBV4-3|TRBJ1-1|-|-
TGCGCCAGCAGCCAAGATCTCCCCGGAGTCTGGACGAGCACTGAAGCTTTCTTT
CASSQDLPGVWTSTEAFF
>TRBV11-2|TRBJ2-7|-|TRBD1
TGTGCCAGCAGCGCGACAGGGCCCTACGAGCAGTACTTC
CASSATGPYEQYF
>TRBV18|TRBJ2-5|few|-
TGTGCCAGCTCACAGAACAGGCAAGAGACCCAGTACTTC
CASSQNRQETQYF
>TRBV18|TRBJ1-4|-|-
TGTGCCAGCTCAAGGGAGACCTCAGGTGAAAAACTGTTTTTT
CASSRETSGEKLFF
>TRBV5-4|TRBJ1-1|-|-
TGTGCCAGCACCTTGCTATTACGCCTGAACACTGAAGCTTTCTTT
CASTLLLRLNTEAFF